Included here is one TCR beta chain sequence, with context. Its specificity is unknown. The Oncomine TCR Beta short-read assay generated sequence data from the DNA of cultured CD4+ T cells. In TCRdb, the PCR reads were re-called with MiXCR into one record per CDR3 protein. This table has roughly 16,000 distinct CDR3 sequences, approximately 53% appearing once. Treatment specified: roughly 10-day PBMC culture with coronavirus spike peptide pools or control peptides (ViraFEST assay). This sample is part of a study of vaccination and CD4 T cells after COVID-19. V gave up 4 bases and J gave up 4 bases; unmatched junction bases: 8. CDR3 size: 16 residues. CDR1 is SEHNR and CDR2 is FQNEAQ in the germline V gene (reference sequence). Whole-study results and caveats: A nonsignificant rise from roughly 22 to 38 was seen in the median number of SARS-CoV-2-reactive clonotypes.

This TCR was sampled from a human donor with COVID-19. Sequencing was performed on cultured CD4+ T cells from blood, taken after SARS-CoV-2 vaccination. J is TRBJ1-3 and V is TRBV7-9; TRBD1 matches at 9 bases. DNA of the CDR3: TGTGCCAGCAGCTCATCCGGGACAGGGCAAGGAAACACCATATATTTT. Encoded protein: CASSSSGTGQGNTIYF.